One and the same sample provided the 5 T cell receptor beta chains below, sequenced in a study of T cell changes during pregnancy in multiple sclerosis (dated by TCRdb to 2018 to 2020). To prepare the library, the immunoSEQ multiplex PCR assay was applied. Here the immuneACCESS table is served through TCRdb, limited to in-frame sequences with V and J called. Missing clones are a known gap in these copies; in checked studies unresolved V genes cover under half, and the rest lacks a known reason. The sample has tens of thousands of clones on record, around 93% of them singletons. The ten largest clones capture 1.4% of the sample. The starting material was peripheral blood, obtained in the third trimester of pregnancy. These TCRs come from a female donor in good health, enrolled as a control in a pregnancy study.

The CDR3 reads CASSSDRVVANIQYF. Written as DNA, the CDR3 is TGTGCCAGCAGCTCCGACAGGGTGGTAGCGAACATTCAGTACTTC. The chain combines TRBV7-9 with TRBJ2-4; 7 nucleotides align to TRBD1. CDR3 length equals 15 residues. The V gene's germline CDR1 is SEHNR and CDR2 FQNEAQ (reference sequence). With V trimmed by 4 bases and J by 7 bases, 10 bases remained unmatched.

The chain uses TRBV27 and TRBJ2-1, with TRBD2 matching over 7 bases. This CDR3 is built from 14 residues. V dropped 9 bases and J dropped 5; count of bases not matched to a gene: 10. CDR1 and CDR2 (germline): MNHEY, SMNVEV (reference sequence). In DNA form, the CDR3 reads TGTGCCAGTTCCCCGGGGGGTAGTCACAATGAGCAGTTCTTC. The encoded protein is CASSPGGSHNEQFF.

The rearrangement joins TRBV14 to TRBJ1-2, with TRBD1 matching over 7 bases. The CDR3 runs to 15 residues. V trimming: 4 bases; J trimming: 4 bases; junction bases outside the gene matches: 9. Germline V gene sequence: CDR1 SGHDN, CDR2 FVKESK. Here the CDR3 DNA reads TGTGCCAGCAGCCGCGTAGGGGGCGGAATCTATGGCTACACCTTC. Translated, it gives CASSRVGGGIYGYTF. Variable domain in full (rest from reference TRBV14 and TRBJ1-2): EAGVTQFPSHSVIEKGQTVTLRCDPISGHDNLYWYRRVMGKEIKFLLHFVKESKQDESGMPNNRFLAERTGGTYSTLKVQPAELEDSGVYFCASSRVGGGIYGYTFGSGTRLTVV.

The V call is TRBV7-2, the J call TRBJ2-5; D uncertain. This CDR3 has 13 amino acids. Trimming cost V 6 bases and J 2 bases, with 10 bases left between them. Germline V gene lookup returns CDR1 SGHTA and CDR2 FQGNSA. The CDR3 nucleotides are TGTGCCAGCAGTCTGCACTTTCAAGAGACCCAGTACTTC. Translation: CASSLHFQETQYF.

The chain recombines TRBV5-1 with TRBJ2-1, with D possibly matching TRBD2 (6 bases). Trimming took off 0 bases at V and 4 bases at J, with 11 bases between the two ends. This CDR3 has 15 amino acids. From germline, CDR1 is SGHRS and CDR2 YFSETQ. DNA for the CDR3: TGCGCCAGCAGCTTGGCTAGCGTGACATACAATGAGCAGTTCTTC. This sequence encodes CASSLASVTYNEQFF.